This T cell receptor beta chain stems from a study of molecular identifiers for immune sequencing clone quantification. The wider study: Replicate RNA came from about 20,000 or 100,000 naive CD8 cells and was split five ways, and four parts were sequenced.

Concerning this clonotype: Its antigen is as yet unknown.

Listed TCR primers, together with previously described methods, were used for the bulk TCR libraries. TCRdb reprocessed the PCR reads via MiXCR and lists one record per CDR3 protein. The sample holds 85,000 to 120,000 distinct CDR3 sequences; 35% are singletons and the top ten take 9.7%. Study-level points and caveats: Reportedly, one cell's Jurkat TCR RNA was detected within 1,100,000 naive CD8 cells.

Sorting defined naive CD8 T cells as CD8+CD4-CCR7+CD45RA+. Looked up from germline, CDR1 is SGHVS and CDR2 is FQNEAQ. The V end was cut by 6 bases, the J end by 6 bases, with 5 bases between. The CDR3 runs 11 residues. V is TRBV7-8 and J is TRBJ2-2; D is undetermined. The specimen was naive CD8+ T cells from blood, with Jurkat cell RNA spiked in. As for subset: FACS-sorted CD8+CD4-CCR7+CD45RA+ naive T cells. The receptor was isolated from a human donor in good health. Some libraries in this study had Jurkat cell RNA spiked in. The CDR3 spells CASSGAGELFF. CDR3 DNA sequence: TGTGCCAGCAGTGGTGCCGGGGAGCTGTTTTTT.